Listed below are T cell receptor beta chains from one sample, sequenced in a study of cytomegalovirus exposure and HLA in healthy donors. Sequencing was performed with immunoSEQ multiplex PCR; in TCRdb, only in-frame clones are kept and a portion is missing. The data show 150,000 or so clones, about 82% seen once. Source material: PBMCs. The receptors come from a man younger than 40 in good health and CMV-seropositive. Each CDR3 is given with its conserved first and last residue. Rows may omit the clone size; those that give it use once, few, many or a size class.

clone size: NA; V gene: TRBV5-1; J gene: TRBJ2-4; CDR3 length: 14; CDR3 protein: CASSPRVGQNIQYF
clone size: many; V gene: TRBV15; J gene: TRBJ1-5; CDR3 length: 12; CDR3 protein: CATSNPGQPQHF
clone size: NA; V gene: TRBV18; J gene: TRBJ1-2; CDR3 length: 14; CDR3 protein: CASSPQGPLGGYTF
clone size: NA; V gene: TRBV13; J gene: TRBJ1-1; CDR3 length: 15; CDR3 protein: CASSIGGRGDTEAFF
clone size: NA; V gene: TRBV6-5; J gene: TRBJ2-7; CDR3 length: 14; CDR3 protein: CASSYSEGDYEQYF
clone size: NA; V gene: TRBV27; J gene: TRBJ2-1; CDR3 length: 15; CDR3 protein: CASSLAGAQYNEQFF
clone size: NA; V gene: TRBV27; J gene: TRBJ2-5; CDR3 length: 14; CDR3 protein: CASSIGTGGETQYF
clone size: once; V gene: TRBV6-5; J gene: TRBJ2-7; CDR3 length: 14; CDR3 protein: CASSSSGGSYEQYF
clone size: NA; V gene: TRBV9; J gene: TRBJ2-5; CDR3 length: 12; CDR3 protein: CASSSYGETQYF
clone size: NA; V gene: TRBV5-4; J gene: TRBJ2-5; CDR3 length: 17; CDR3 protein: CASRMFGRGHDRETQYF
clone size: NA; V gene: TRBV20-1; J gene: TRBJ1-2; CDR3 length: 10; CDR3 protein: CSAWSYGYTF
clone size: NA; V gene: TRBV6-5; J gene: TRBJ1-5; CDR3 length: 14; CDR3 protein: CASSKQGRDQPQHF
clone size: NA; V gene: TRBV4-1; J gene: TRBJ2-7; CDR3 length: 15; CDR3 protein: CASSQGGAGGHEQYF
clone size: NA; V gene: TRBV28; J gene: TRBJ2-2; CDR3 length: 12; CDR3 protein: CASSLEGGELFF
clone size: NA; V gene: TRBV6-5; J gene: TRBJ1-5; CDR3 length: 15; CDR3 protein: CASSYSTGGNQPQHF
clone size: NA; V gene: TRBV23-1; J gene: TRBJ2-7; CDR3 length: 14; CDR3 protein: CASSQYVQFHEQYF
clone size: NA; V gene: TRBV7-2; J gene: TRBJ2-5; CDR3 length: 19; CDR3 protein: CASSLSPPKASGGHETQYF
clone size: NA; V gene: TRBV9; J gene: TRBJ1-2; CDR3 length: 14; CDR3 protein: CASSPGQARYGYTF
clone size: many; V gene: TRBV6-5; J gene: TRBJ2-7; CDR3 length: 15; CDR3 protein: CASSYQAGGSYEQYF
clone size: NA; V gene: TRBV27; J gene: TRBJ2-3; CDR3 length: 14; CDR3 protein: CASSYGLAGDTQYF
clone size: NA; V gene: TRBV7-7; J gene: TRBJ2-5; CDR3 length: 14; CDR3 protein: CASSRLTSVETQYF
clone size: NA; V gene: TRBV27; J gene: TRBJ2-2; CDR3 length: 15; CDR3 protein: CASRMGQTNTGELFF
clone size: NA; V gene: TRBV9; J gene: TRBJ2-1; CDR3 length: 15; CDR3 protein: CASSVGGSGLSEQFF
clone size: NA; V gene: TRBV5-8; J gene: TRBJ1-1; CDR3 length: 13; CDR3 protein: CASSLVAGREAFF
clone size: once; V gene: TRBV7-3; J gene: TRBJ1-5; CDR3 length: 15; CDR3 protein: CASSRDPRGGQPQHF
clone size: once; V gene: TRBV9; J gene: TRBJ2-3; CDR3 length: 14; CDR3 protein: CASSQGGSTDTQYF
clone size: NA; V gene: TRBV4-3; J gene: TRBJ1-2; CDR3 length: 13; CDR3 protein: CASSQGPSDGYTF
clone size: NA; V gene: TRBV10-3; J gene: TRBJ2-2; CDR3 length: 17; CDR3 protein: CAISGTSGGGNTGELFF
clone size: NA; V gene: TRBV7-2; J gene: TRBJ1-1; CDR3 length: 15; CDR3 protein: CASSWDRDQNTEAFF
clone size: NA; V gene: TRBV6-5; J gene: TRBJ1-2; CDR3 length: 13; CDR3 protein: CASRTGGADGYTF
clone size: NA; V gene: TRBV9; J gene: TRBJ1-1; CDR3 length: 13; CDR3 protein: CASSVGPNTEAFF
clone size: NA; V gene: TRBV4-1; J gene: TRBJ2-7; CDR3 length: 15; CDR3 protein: CASSQDLGQTYEQYF
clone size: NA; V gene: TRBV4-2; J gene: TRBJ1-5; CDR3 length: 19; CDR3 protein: CASSPGRGGSTFSNQPQHF
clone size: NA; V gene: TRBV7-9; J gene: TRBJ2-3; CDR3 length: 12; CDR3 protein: CASSTRQDTQYF
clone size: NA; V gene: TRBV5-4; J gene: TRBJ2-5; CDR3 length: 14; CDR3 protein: CASSFDSTQETQYF
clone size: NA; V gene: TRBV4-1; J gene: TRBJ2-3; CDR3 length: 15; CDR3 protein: CASSQGQGRTDTQYF
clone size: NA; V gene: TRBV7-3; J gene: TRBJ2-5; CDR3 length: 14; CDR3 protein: CASRASGGGETQYF
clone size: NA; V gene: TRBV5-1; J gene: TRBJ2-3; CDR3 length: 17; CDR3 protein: CASSLALGRGGTDTQYF
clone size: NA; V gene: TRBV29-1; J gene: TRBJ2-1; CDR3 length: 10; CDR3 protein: CSVEGTGMFF
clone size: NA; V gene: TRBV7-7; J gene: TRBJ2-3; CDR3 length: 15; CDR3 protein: CASSLSHQGTDTQYF
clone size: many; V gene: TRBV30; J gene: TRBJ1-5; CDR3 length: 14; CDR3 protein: CAWSVLREDQPQHF
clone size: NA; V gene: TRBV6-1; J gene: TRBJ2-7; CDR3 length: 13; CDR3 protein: CASSEWRTYEQYF
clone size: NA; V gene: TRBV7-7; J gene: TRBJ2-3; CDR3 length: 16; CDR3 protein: CASSPSVGSGGHTQYF
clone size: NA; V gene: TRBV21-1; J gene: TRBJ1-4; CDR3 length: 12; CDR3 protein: CASSNEQGKLFF
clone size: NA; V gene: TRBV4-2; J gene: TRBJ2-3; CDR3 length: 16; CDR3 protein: CASSQEGLAGSDTQYF
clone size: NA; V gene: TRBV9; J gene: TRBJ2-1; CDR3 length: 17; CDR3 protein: CASSGRFSGGGPGEQFF